Presented here are 17 T cell receptor beta chains from one specimen sequenced in a study of blood T cell repertoires in COVID-19. Produced via immunoSEQ multiplex PCR; TCRdb's table is partial and in-frame only. The sample shows fewer than 30,000 clones, more than 70% of them seen only once. The sample was peripheral blood. The receptors derive from a boy aged 2-9 years with active or convalescent COVID-19.

The chain uses TRBV2 and TRBJ2-1; 7 nucleotides match TRBD2. CDR1 is SNHLY and CDR2 is FYNNEI in the germline V gene. The CDR3 contains 11 residues. CDR3 bases: TGTCGGAAAAGGGAGGGCAATGAGCAGTTCTTC. It yields the protein CRKREGNEQFF. Drawing the rest from reference TRBV2 and TRBJ2-1, the complete variable domain is EPEVTQTPSHQVTQMGQEVILRCVPISNHLYFYWYRQILGQKVEFLVSFYNNEISEKSEIFDDQFSVERPDGSNFTLKIRSTKLEDSAMYFCRKREGNEQFFGPGTRLTVL.

A few counts support this clone. The chain uses TRBV5-1 and TRBJ2-3; no reliable D call. The length of the CDR3 is 14 residues. The germline V gene has CDR1 SGHRS and CDR2 YFSETQ. The ends were cut back, 4 bases at V and 1 base at J, with 10 bases in the middle. The CDR3 is CASSLNRRTDTQYF. The CDR3 DNA follows: TGCGCCAGCAGCCTGAACAGACGCACAGATACGCAGTATTTT.

The rearrangement links TRBV3-1 (or the pseudogene TRBV3-2) to TRBJ1-6, with 9 bases aligning to TRBD1. V trimming: 7 bases; J trimming: 7 bases; junction bases outside the gene matches: 5. CDR1 is LGHDT, CDR2 YNNKEL, per germline (reference sequence). The CDR3 totals 14 residues. The CDR3 nucleotides are TGTGCCAGCACAACAGGGGGCCTAAATTCACCCCTCCACTTT. Encoded protein: CASTTGGLNSPLHF.

The rearrangement uses TRBV28 and TRBJ2-3; TRBD1 is a possible D gene (6 bases). CDR3 length: 15 residues. Trimming took off 7 bases at V and 4 bases at J, with 18 bases between the two ends. CDR1 is MDHEN, CDR2 SYDVKM, per germline. In DNA, the CDR3 is TGTGCCAGCAAAAACCGGAACAGGGTCCCAGATACGCAGTATTTT. It codes for CASKNRNRVPDTQYF.

The chain couples TRBV12-5 to TRBJ2-5, with D uncertain. Germline V gene lookup returns CDR1 LGHNT and CDR2 FRNRAP. CDR3 size: 12 residues. Trimming removed 6 bases at V and 2 bases at J, with 7 bases between. In DNA, the CDR3 is TGTGCTAGTGGCTGGCCTCAAGAGACCCAGTACTTC. Translation: CASGWPQETQYF.

The CDR3 DNA reads TGTGCCAGCAGTCAACAGGGTCAAGAGACCCAGTACTTC. Translation: CASSQQGQETQYF. This chain links TRBV28 with TRBJ2-5; D possibly corresponds to TRBD1 (6 bases). The CDR3 runs to 13 residues. V lost 5 bases to trimming and J lost 2 bases, with 9 bases between them. CDR1 MDHEN and CDR2 SYDVKM come from the germline V gene. Using reference TRBV28 and TRBJ2-5 for the parts outside the CDR3, the full variable domain is DVKVTQSSRYLVKRTGEKVFLECVQDMDHENMFWYRQDPGLGLRLIYFSYDVKMKEKGDIPEGYSVSREKKERFSLILESASTNQTSMYLCASSQQGQETQYFGPGTRLLVL.

This rearrangement joins TRBV12-5 to TRBJ2-1; no firm D call. The germline CDR1 and CDR2 sequences are LGHNT and FRNRAP. The CDR3 has 14 residues. Trimming stripped 3 bases from V and 3 bases from J, with 9 bases between. In DNA form, the CDR3 reads TGTGCTAGTGGTTTACAAAACAGCTACAATGAGCAGTTCTTC. This codes for CASGLQNSYNEQFF.

The V and J genes are TRBV28 and TRBJ1-4; 9 positions match TRBD1. Unmatched junction bases numbered 7, after V lost 7 bases and J lost 1 base. Germline CDR1 and CDR2: MDHEN and SYDVKM. This CDR3 region has 16 residues. The DNA for the CDR3 is TGTGCCAGCATCCAACAGGGGGCAGGAACTAATGAAAAACTGTTTTTT. Its protein is CASIQQGAGTNEKLFF.

This clone was observed a handful of times. This sequence joins TRBV18 and TRBJ1-5, with no clear D. The germline gives CDR1 KGHSH, CDR2 LQKENI. This CDR3 comprises 16 residues. V lost 0 bases to trimming and J lost 2 bases, with 11 bases between them. This CDR3 is CASSPPSARGNQPQHF. As DNA, the CDR3 is TGTGCCAGCTCACCACCGAGCGCGAGGGGCAATCAGCCCCAGCATTTT.

This chain connects TRBV14 to TRBJ2-2; 8 bases are shared with TRBD1. CDR1 is SGHDN and CDR2 is FVKESK in the germline V gene. The ends lost 4 bases at V and 2 bases at J; junction bases unmatched: 6. The CDR3 is 16 residues long. The CDR3 is CASSRGQVLNTGELFF. The CDR3 nucleotides read TGTGCCAGCAGCCGGGGACAGGTCTTAAACACCGGGGAGCTGTTTTTT.

The chain joins TRBV6-5 to TRBJ1-5; D possibly corresponds to TRBD1 (6 bases). The CDR3 extends over 14 amino acids. The V end lost 2 bases, the J end lost 3 bases, and 8 bases lay between the germline ends. Germline CDR1 is MNHEY and CDR2 is SVGAGI. The CDR3 coding sequence is TGTGCCAGCAGTTACGGACAGTTCAATCAGCCCCAGCATTTT. It is translated as CASSYGQFNQPQHF.

The chain couples TRBV5-5 to TRBJ1-1; a weak D match, TRBD1 (6 bases). The CDR3 covers 14 residues. Germline V gene data show CDR1 as SGHKS and CDR2 as YYEKEE (reference sequence). The germline V and J ends were trimmed by 3 bases and 1 base, with 10 bases remaining between them. The CDR3 protein is CASSSKGQNTEAFF. In DNA, the CDR3 is TGTGCCAGCAGCTCCAAGGGACAGAACACTGAAGCTTTCTTT. The full variable domain, with the rest looked up from reference TRBV5-5 and TRBJ1-1, is DAGVTQSPTHLIKTRGQQVTLRCSPISGHKSVSWYQQVLGQGPQFIFQYYEKEERGRGNFPDRFSARQFPNYSSELNVNALLLGDSALYLCASSSKGQNTEAFFGQGTRLTVV.

This clone appeared once. The CDR3 loop is CASSSQGAGETQYF. The CDR3 DNA sequence: TGTGCCAGCAGTTCACAGGGGGCTGGAGAGACCCAGTACTTC. V is TRBV2 and J is TRBJ2-5, with TRBD1 matching over 9 bases. V lost 5 bases, J lost 4 bases, and 5 bases stayed unmatched. The CDR3 extends over 14 amino acids. The germline V gene encodes CDR1 SNHLY and CDR2 FYNNEI.

This clone was seen only a few times. The rearrangement joins TRBV7-2 to TRBJ1-5, with 7 positions matching TRBD1. CDR1 and CDR2 from the germline V gene are SGHTA and FQGNSA. Trimming removed 5 bases from V and 4 bases from J; junction bases left unmatched: 5. This CDR3 is built from 14 residues. This CDR3 is CASSPDRVNQPQHF. The CDR3, as DNA: TGTGCCAGCAGCCCAGACAGGGTTAATCAGCCCCAGCATTTT.

This clone was observed a few times. The CDR3 DNA reads as TGTGCCAGCAGCTTGAGGGGATTAGACTATGGCTACACCTTC. Its translation: CASSLRGLDYGYTF. V and J are TRBV5-4 and TRBJ1-2, with a possible D match to TRBD1 (5 bases). The CDR3 covers 14 residues. The germline CDR1 and CDR2 sequences are SGHNT and YYREEE (reference sequence). The germline V and J ends were trimmed by 1 base and 3 bases, with 10 bases remaining between them.

This chain links TRBV19 with TRBJ2-7; 9 bases fit TRBD2. The CDR3 is made up of 14 amino acids. Germline V gives CDR1 LNHDA, CDR2 SQIVND (reference sequence). The V gene end was trimmed by 7 bases and the J gene end by 7 bases; junction bases not matched to a gene: 11. CDR3 in DNA: TGTGCCAGTAATCTCATAGCGGGAGTGGGGGAGCAGTACTTC. Its protein product is CASNLIAGVGEQYF.

The chain recombines TRBV10-3 with TRBJ1-5, with TRBD1 as a possible D gene (5 bases). With 6 bases removed from V and 0 bases from J, the gap between germline ends came to 9 bases. The CDR3 totals 14 residues. The germline CDR1 and CDR2 sequences are ENHRY and SYGVKD. The CDR3 nucleotides are TGTGCCATCAGCAGGGATTCTAGCAATCAGCCCCAGCATTTT. It specifies CAISRDSSNQPQHF.